The sequence of this T cell receptor (beta chain) was determined in a study of blood T cells in healthy people across ages. Each donor had approximately 10 milliliters of peripheral blood drawn. The V gene's germline CDR1 is PRHDT and CDR2 FYEKMQ (reference sequence). V lost 5 bases, J lost 10 bases, and 4 bases stayed unmatched. The CDR3 runs 14 residues. It was with a sample-barcoded 5' primer and a J-beta primer mix that a second PCR of roughly 7 to 12 cycles was run. Using its own MiXCR run on the 5' RACE reads, TCRdb lists one record per CDR3 protein. The table shows 800,000 or so distinct CDR3 sequences, with approximately 25% occurring only once. This clonotype was counted only a few times. The data also belong to a second study, concerning T cells of mothers and their children. That report notes: Nine systemically healthy Caucasian donors: three mothers, six children. Input to cDNA synthesis comprised all extracted RNA, at a ratio of 1.5 ug per 15 ul. For unrelated pairs as for related ones, thymic selection shapes TCR recombination output similarly.

The clonotype was recovered from a boy aged 5-17 years in good health. The rearrangement uses TRBV13 and TRBJ2-1; 14 bases line up with TRBD2. Sample: blood. The CDR3 coding sequence is TGTGCCAGCAGCCGACTAGCGGGGGGGATGGAGCAGTTCTTC. Residues: CASSRLAGGMEQFF.